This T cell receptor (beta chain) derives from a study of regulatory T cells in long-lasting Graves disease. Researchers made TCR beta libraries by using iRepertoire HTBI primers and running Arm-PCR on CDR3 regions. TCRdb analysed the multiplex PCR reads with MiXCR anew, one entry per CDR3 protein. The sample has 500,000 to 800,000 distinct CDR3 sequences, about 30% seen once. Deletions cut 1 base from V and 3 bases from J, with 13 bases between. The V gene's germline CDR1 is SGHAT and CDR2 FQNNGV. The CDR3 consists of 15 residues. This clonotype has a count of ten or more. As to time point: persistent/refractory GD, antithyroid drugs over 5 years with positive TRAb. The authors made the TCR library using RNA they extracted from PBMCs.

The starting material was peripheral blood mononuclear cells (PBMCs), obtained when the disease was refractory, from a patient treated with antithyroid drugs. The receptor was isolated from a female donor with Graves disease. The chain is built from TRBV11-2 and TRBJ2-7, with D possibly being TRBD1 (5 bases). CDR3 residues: CASSLVQGYSYEQYF. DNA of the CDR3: TGTGCCAGCAGCTTAGTCCAGGGATACAGCTACGAGCAGTACTTC.